Listed below are T cell receptor beta chains from one sample, sequenced in a study of beta chain features in type 1 diabetes. Measured with immunoSEQ multiplex PCR; TCRdb has only the in-frame clones, and not every one. The data contain roughly 500,000 clones, approximately 28% of them singletons. Sequencing input: naive CD4+ T cells from blood. These receptors all stem from a man between 18 and 35 years old in good health. Both conserved end residues are part of each CDR3. A D gene is named only where the DNA matches it firmly. Expanded clones are given a class, and other clones once, few, many or no size at all.

d_gene | j_gene | abundance | v_gene | CDR3nt | CDR3aa
- | TRBJ2-7 | - | TRBV29-1 | TGCAGCGTTGAGGTCGGCTACGAGCAGTACTTC | CSVEVGYEQYF
- | TRBJ1-2 | few | TRBV5-4 | TGTGCCAGCAGCCACGACCGGGACGCGGCGTCATCTGGTGGCTACACCTTC | CASSHDRDAASSGGYTF
TRBD1 | TRBJ2-1 | few | TRBV29-1 | TGCAGCGTTGAAGACAGGGGGTTTATTAAAGGGGATGAGCAGTTCTTC | CSVEDRGFIKGDEQFF
- | TRBJ2-1 | few | TRBV6-5 | TGTGCCAGCAGTTACGGACAGCGGCCGTTCTTC | CASSYGQRPFF
- | TRBJ2-2 | - | TRBV10-3 | TGTGCCATCAGTGAGTCCGGCCTAGCGCCGAACACCGGGGAGCTGTTTTTT | CAISESGLAPNTGELFF
TRBD2 | TRBJ2-3 | - | TRBV11-2 | TGTGCCAGCAGCTTGATAGCGGGAGTCACAGATACGCAGTATTTT | CASSLIAGVTDTQYF
- | TRBJ2-7 | - | TRBV5-6 | TGTGCCAGCAGCTTGTTCATGGGAGTCCGGGAGCAGTACTTC | CASSLFMGVREQYF
- | TRBJ2-1 | - | TRBV19 | TGTGCCAGTAGTACAACCCTCGAGCAGTTCTTC | CASSTTLEQFF
- | TRBJ2-7 | - | TRBV18 | TGTGCCAGCTCACCGGGGGCAGCTACCTACGAGCAGTACTTC | CASSPGAATYEQYF
TRBD2 | TRBJ2-6 | - | TRBV30 | TGTGCCTGGAGTCCGGGAGGTGGGGCCAACGTCCTGACTTTC | CAWSPGGGANVLTF
- | TRBJ2-5 | - | TRBV29-1 | TGCAGCGTTGACTTTGGTGCTGAGACCCAGTACTTC | CSVDFGAETQYF
TRBD1 | TRBJ2-1 | - | TRBV5-1 | TGCGCCAGCAGCTCCGGGACAGGGTTTTACAATGAGCAGTTCTTC | CASSSGTGFYNEQFF
- | TRBJ2-1 | - | TRBV7-6 | TGTGCCAGCAGTACGACCGGTGAGCAGTTCTTC | CASSTTGEQFF
- | TRBJ2-2 | - | TRBV29-1 | TGCAGCGTTGATAGCAGGAACACCGGGGAGCTGTTTTTT | CSVDSRNTGELFF
- | TRBJ2-1 | - | TRBV5-4 | TGTGCCAGCAGCTCAGGGACTGGGGGAAGCTCCTACAATGAGCAGTTCTTC | CASSSGTGGSSYNEQFF
TRBD1 | TRBJ1-2 | few | TRBV5-4 | TGTGCCTACTCGGGACAGCCTAACTATGGCTACACCTTC | CAYSGQPNYGYTF
- | TRBJ1-1 | - | TRBV9 | TGTGCCAGCAGCGTAACCGGGGGGCTGAACACTGAAGCTTTCTTT | CASSVTGGLNTEAFF
TRBD2 | TRBJ2-1 | few | TRBV30 | TGTGCCTGGACTAGCGGCTACAATGAGCAGTTCTTC | CAWTSGYNEQFF
- | TRBJ2-1 | - | TRBV5-6 | TGTGCCAGCAGCTTGGGCAGCCACCCCTACAATGAGCAGTTCTTC | CASSLGSHPYNEQFF
TRBD2 | TRBJ2-3 | few | TRBV7-2 | TGTGCCAGCAGCTTGGGGACTAACACAGATACGCAGTATTTT | CASSLGTNTDTQYF
- | TRBJ1-5 | few | TRBV7-2 | TGTGCCAGCAGCCTAGGCGGGCCCCAGCATTTT | CASSLGGPQHF
TRBD1 | TRBJ2-5 | few | TRBV20-1 | TGCAGAGGACAGGGCGGCGAGACCCAGTACTTC | CRGQGGETQYF
- | TRBJ2-7 | - | TRBV30 | TGTGCCTGGAGTGCCTCAGGGACGGTCTCCTACGAGCAGTACTTC | CAWSASGTVSYEQYF
TRBD2 | TRBJ2-1 | few | TRBV10-3 | TGTGCCATCAGTGATTTAGCGGGAGGCCTTAGTAGCTACAATGAGCAGTTCTTC | CAISDLAGGLSSYNEQFF
TRBD2 | TRBJ2-1 | few | TRBV14 | TGTGCCAGCAGCCAAGACCTAGCGGGGAGTGAGTTCTTC | CASSQDLAGSEFF
- | TRBJ1-1 | few | TRBV30 | TGTGCCTGGACTCGTGGCACTGAAGCTTTCTTT | CAWTRGTEAFF
- | TRBJ1-6 | few | TRBV30 | TGTGCCTGGCGACAAGGGAGCTCCTATAATTCACCCCTCCACTTT | CAWRQGSSYNSPLHF
- | TRBJ2-1 | few | TRBV7-9 | TGTGCCAGCAGCCTCCGACAGGCTAACTCCTACAATGAGCAGTTCTTC | CASSLRQANSYNEQFF
- | TRBJ1-2 | few | TRBV30 | TGTGCCTGGAGCGGGACCGGGGCCGTTCGGGGCTACACCTTC | CAWSGTGAVRGYTF
- | TRBJ2-1 | - | TRBV28 | TGTGCCAGCAGCTCCAGGGAGGAGCAGTTCTTC | CASSSREEQFF
- | TRBJ2-5 | few | TRBV9 | TGTGCCAGCAGCGTAGGCCCCGGGGAACCGGGGGAGACCCAGTACTTC | CASSVGPGEPGETQYF
TRBD1 | TRBJ2-1 | few | TRBV10-3 | TGTGCCATCAGTGAGCGGGGACAGGGTATTAATGAGCAGTTCTTC | CAISERGQGINEQFF
TRBD1 | TRBJ1-2 | few | TRBV25-1 | TGTGCCAGCACCCCGGGACAGGGGTATGGCTACACCTTC | CASTPGQGYGYTF
- | TRBJ1-1 | few | TRBV30 | TGTGCCTGGGGGCTGGAGAGAAACACTGAAGCTTTCTTT | CAWGLERNTEAFF
TRBD2 | TRBJ2-1 | - | TRBV19 | TGTGCCAGTAACCCTAGCGGGCAGAGTGGCAGGGAGCAGTTCTTC | CASNPSGQSGREQFF
TRBD1 | TRBJ2-4 | - | TRBV4-1 | TGCGCCAGCAGTGAATCGGACAGGACCAAAAACATTCAGTACTTC | CASSESDRTKNIQYF
TRBD1 | TRBJ1-2 | - | TRBV29-1 | TGCAGCGTGGGACAGGATTATGGCTACACCTTC | CSVGQDYGYTF
TRBD2 | TRBJ2-7 | - | TRBV30 | TGTGCCTGGAGTGTACTGGCTAGCGGGAGGCTAAAAAGCTCCTACGAGCAGTACTTC | CAWSVLASGRLKSSYEQYF
TRBD1 | TRBJ2-7 | - | TRBV5-4 | TGTGCCAGCAGCCCCCGACAGGGGGGCGGTGGGAACGAGCAGTACTTC | CASSPRQGGGGNEQYF
- | TRBJ2-7 | - | TRBV21-1 | TGTGCCAGCAGCCCTTTAGACAGGGGACGACGGAAAAGGTCTGAGAGCTACGAGCAGTACTTC | CASSPLDRGRRKRSESYEQYF
- | TRBJ2-5 | - | TRBV5-4 | TGTGCCAGCAGCTTGACCAAACGGACCCAAGAGACCCAGTACTTC | CASSLTKRTQETQYF
- | TRBJ1-4 | few | TRBV30 | TGTGCCTGGGAACCAGGTGTCACAACTAATGAAAAACTGTTTTTT | CAWEPGVTTNEKLFF
- | TRBJ2-7 | few | TRBV30 | TGTGCCTGGAGTGTCGGTAGCTCCTACGAGCAGTACTTC | CAWSVGSSYEQYF
TRBD2 | TRBJ2-3 | - | TRBV28 | TGTGCCAGCATTCAAGCGGGAGTTAAAGATACGCAGTATTTT | CASIQAGVKDTQYF
TRBD1 | TRBJ2-5 | - | TRBV10-3 | TGTGCCATCAGGGACCGGGACAGGGATTCTGAGACCCAGTACTTC | CAIRDRDRDSETQYF
- | TRBJ2-5 | - | TRBV13 | TGTGCCAGCAGCTTAGTCCCGGGGACCCAGTACTTC | CASSLVPGTQYF
- | TRBJ1-2 | few | TRBV2 | TGTGCCAGCACTCGGCCAGGGCAAGCCCCCGGCTACACCTTC | CASTRPGQAPGYTF
- | TRBJ1-2 | - | TRBV29-1 | TGCAGCGTTGTGGGACCCGAAGGGGGTTTTTATGGCTACACCTTC | CSVVGPEGGFYGYTF
- | TRBJ2-5 | few | TRBV7-2 | TGTGCCAGCAGCTTATCGGCTAGCCGGGAGACCCAGTACTTC | CASSLSASRETQYF
- | TRBJ1-3 | few | TRBV7-2 | TGTGCCAGCAGCCCTACAGGGCCTGCAGGAAACACCATATATTTT | CASSPTGPAGNTIYF
TRBD1 | TRBJ2-7 | few | TRBV13 | TGTGCCAGCAGCTCAGACAGGGCCCACGAGCAGTACTTC | CASSSDRAHEQYF
TRBD1 | TRBJ2-5 | few | TRBV14 | TGTGCCAGCAGCCCGAGGACAGGACAAGAGACCCAGTACTTC | CASSPRTGQETQYF
- | TRBJ1-1 | - | TRBV6-1 | TGTGCCAGCAGTGTAAGGGACACTGAAGCTTTCTTT | CASSVRDTEAFF
- | TRBJ2-1 | - | TRBV5-1 | TGCGCCAGCAGCATTGAGTCCTACAATGAGCAGTTCTTC | CASSIESYNEQFF